The T cell receptor (beta chain) described here comes from a study of CD8 T cells in Susac syndrome. Study results and caveats: In TEMRA cells and active patients, CD8+ clonal expansion in Susac reached its peak.

Trimming removed 0 bases from V and 3 bases from J, with 18 bases in between. Germline V gene data show CDR1 as DFQATT and CDR2 as SNEGSKA (reference sequence). This CDR3 spans 17 amino acids. Points on this clonotype: Its antigen is not identified.

Random-hexamer reverse transcription was applied to roughly 0.5 to 1 ug RNA. A single record per CDR3 protein comes from TCRdb applying MiXCR to the immunoSEQ multiplex PCR reads. This table has some 140,000 distinct CDR3 sequences, approximately 95% appearing once. This chain links TRBV20-1 with TRBJ2-1; tentatively, D is TRBD1 (5 bases). Sequencing was carried out using CD8+ T cells from PBMCs. This receptor was obtained from a human donor with Susac syndrome. The CDR3, as DNA: TGCAGTGCTAGAGATCTCGTAGACAGCCTTATCTACAATGAGCAGTTCTTC. This translates into CSARDLVDSLIYNEQFF.